This note documents a single T cell receptor (beta chain) sequence. The germline V gene has CDR1 SGHNT and CDR2 YYREEE (reference sequence). The CDR3 loop spans 13 amino acids. Trimming removed 3 bases from V and 5 bases from J, with 10 bases in between. TCRdb's table, derived via immunoSEQ multiplex PCR, lists solely in-frame clones and lacks some. The sample lists 30,000 to 40,000 clones, approximately 94% occurring once. The data derive from a study of technical replicates of blood from several donors. The receptor comes from a human donor in good health. Some clones in this sample may be carry-over from other donors' samples. The sequenced sample was PBMCs. The rearrangement joins TRBV5-4 to TRBJ2-3; no clear D. Written as DNA, the CDR3 is TGTGCCAGCAGCTACGGGTCTCGAGATACGCAGTATTTT. This encodes CASSYGSRDTQYF.